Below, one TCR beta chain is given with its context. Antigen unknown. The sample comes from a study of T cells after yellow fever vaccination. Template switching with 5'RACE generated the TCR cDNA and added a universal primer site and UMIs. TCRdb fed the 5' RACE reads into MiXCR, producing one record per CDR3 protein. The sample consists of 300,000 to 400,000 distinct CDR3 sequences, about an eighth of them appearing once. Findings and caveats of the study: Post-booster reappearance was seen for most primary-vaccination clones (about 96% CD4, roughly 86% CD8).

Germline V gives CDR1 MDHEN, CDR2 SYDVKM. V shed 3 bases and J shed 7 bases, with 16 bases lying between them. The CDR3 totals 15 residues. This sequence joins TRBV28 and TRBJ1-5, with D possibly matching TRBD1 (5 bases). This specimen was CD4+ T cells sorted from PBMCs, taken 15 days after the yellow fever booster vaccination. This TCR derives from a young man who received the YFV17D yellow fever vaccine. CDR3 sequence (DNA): TGTGCCAGCAGTTTGCCCGGGGGTTTCGTCCAGCCCCAGCATTTT. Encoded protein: CASSLPGGFVQPQHF. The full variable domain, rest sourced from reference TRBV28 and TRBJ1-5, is DVKVTQSSRYLVKRTGEKVFLECVQDMDHENMFWYRQDPGLGLRLIYFSYDVKMKEKGDIPEGYSVSREKKERFSLILESASTNQTSMYLCASSLPGGFVQPQHFGDGTRLSIL.